One sample yielded the 10 T cell receptor beta chains listed below, sequenced in a study of blood T cell repertoires in COVID-19. The data were produced by immunoSEQ multiplex PCR, yet TCRdb's version contains in-frame clones alone and is incomplete. The sample includes fewer than 250,000 clones, 80% to 90% of them seen just once. Sequencing used peripheral blood. The source is a woman aged 45-65 years with active or convalescent COVID-19.

The chain carries TRBV24-1 and TRBJ2-1, with 10 bases that match TRBD1. The CDR3 is made up of 16 amino acids. The J segment lost 4 bases and the V segment lost 4 bases, leaving 6 bases of the junction unmatched. The germline gives CDR1 KGHDR, CDR2 SFDVKD. CDR3 loop: CATSDPGQGVYNEQFF. The CDR3 nucleotides read TGTGCCACCAGTGACCCCGGACAGGGGGTGTACAATGAGCAGTTCTTC.

The CDR3 nucleotides read TGTGCCAGCGCAGGGGAAAGCAGTTCACCCCTCCACTTT. Residues: CASAGESSSPLHF. The chain is built from TRBV9 and TRBJ1-6; the D gene is possibly TRBD1 (6 bases). Germline V lookup: CDR1 SGDLS, CDR2 YYNGEE. This CDR3 is built from 13 residues. Trimming left V 7 bases short and J 9 bases short, with 14 bases between.

The J gene is TRBJ2-7, the V gene TRBV28; 10 bases match TRBD1. V gave up 5 bases and J gave up 3 bases; unmatched junction bases: 10. CDR1 and CDR2 from the germline V gene are MDHEN and SYDVKM. The CDR3 length is 16 residues. The CDR3: CASSLVLGQGNYEQYF. The CDR3 DNA sequence: TGTGCCAGCAGTCTCGTTCTGGGACAGGGGAACTACGAGCAGTACTTC. The entire variable domain, with the rest obtained from reference TRBV28 and TRBJ2-7, is as follows: DVKVTQSSRYLVKRTGEKVFLECVQDMDHENMFWYRQDPGLGLRLIYFSYDVKMKEKGDIPEGYSVSREKKERFSLILESASTNQTSMYLCASSLVLGQGNYEQYFGPGTRLTVT.

The chain uses TRBV5-4 and TRBJ2-2; maybe TRBD1 (6 bases). This CDR3 is built from 16 residues. V shed 1 base and J shed 3 bases, with 13 bases lying between them. Germline V gene data show CDR1 as SGHNT and CDR2 as YYREEE (reference sequence). Written as DNA, the CDR3 is TGTGCCAGCAGCTTGCCATCGACAGGATACACCGGGGAGCTGTTTTTT. It codes for CASSLPSTGYTGELFF. Drawing the rest from reference TRBV5-4 and TRBJ2-2, the complete variable domain is ETGVTQSPTHLIKTRGQQVTLRCSSQSGHNTVSWYQQALGQGPQFIFQYYREEENGRGNFPPRFSGLQFPNYSSELNVNALELDDSALYLCASSLPSTGYTGELFFGEGSRLTVL.

This clone was observed once. The gene calls are TRBV2 and TRBJ1-5; 10 bases align to TRBD1. V shed 4 bases, J shed 7 bases, and the junction held 4 bases outside the gene matches. The CDR3 consists of 14 residues. Germline V gene data show CDR1 as SNHLY and CDR2 as FYNNEI. The CDR3: CASSGTGGEQPQHF. The CDR3 coding sequence is TGTGCCAGCAGTGGGACAGGGGGTGAACAGCCCCAGCATTTT.

CDR3 loop: CASSPSRGEQFF. In DNA form, the CDR3 reads TGTGCCAGCTCACCGAGCAGAGGAGAGCAGTTCTTC. V and J are TRBV18 and TRBJ2-1; D ambiguous. V was trimmed by 3 bases and J by 10 bases, leaving 10 bases between them. Germline V gene lookup returns CDR1 KGHSH and CDR2 LQKENI. CDR3 length equals 12 residues.

This clone was recorded many times. V gene TRBV9 combines with J gene TRBJ2-1, with TRBD2 identical over 13 bases. V lost 4 bases to trimming and J lost 12 bases; unmatched junction nucleotides: 22. This CDR3 has 19 residues. The germline V gene has CDR1 SGDLS and CDR2 YYNGEE. The DNA of the CDR3 is TGTGCCAGCAGCTCACTAGCGGGAGGGGTCCCGCGAGGGGATCTAGGGCAGTTCTTC. Protein product: CASSSLAGGVPRGDLGQFF.

This clone was seen only once. The V call is TRBV4-1, the J call TRBJ2-7, with D possibly TRBD2 on 5 matching bases. Germline V gives CDR1 MGHRA, CDR2 YSYEKL. This CDR3 region has 16 residues. Trimming stripped 4 bases from V and 2 bases from J, with 18 bases between. CDR3 DNA sequence: TGCGCCAGCAGCCCCCGAGGAGTACTAGTCACCTACGAGCAGTACTTC. Translating gives CASSPRGVLVTYEQYF.

The J gene is TRBJ2-7, the V gene TRBV7-8; maybe TRBD1 (6 bases). The germline CDR1 and CDR2 sequences are SGHVS and FQNEAQ. This CDR3 contains 19 residues. Trimming left V 1 base short and J 6 bases short, with 28 bases between. DNA for the CDR3: TGTGCCAGCAGCTTAGACAGGGCATACCACAGCGTCCTCTCCGGCGAGCAGTACGTC. Translating it yields CASSLDRAYHSVLSGEQYV.

The chain uses TRBV29-1 and TRBJ2-2, with 11 bases lining up with TRBD2. Germline CDR1 reads SQVTM; CDR2 reads ANQGSEA. V was clipped by 6 bases and J by 5 bases; unmatched bases: 8. The CDR3 is made up of 15 amino acids. The chain's CDR3 is CSVSRSGGETGELFF. DNA for the CDR3: TGCAGCGTCTCCCGTAGCGGGGGGGAAACCGGGGAGCTGTTTTTT.